A selection of T cell receptor beta chains follows, all from one sample in a study of shared clonotypes between healthy human individuals. Produced via immunoSEQ multiplex PCR; TCRdb's table is partial and in-frame only. The data hold roughly 1 million clones, with around 78% observed a single time. The sequencing sample was made of memory CD4+ T cells from PBMCs. The receptors shown here come from a man between 18 and 29 years old in good health. Some clones in this sample may be carry-over from other donors' samples. Each CDR3 is given with its conserved first and last residue. D genes are given only for firm matches. Part of the rows lack a size; the others show once, few, many or a class for expanded clones.

v_call	clone_size	j_call	d_call	cdr3_aa	cdr3_nt
TRBV10-3	-	TRBJ1-2	-	CAISESMAGSGYTF	TGTGCCATCAGTGAGTCCATGGCAGGGTCTGGCTACACCTTC
TRBV6-6	-	TRBJ1-2	TRBD1	CASSRGTGYGYTF	TGTGCCAGCAGTCGGGGGACAGGGTATGGCTACACCTTC
TRBV30	few	TRBJ2-7	-	CAWKGPEISYEQYF	TGTGCCTGGAAGGGCCCGGAAATCTCCTACGAGCAGTACTTC
TRBV5-1	-	TRBJ2-3	-	CASSLVEGADTQYF	TGCGCCAGCAGCTTGGTCGAGGGGGCAGATACGCAGTATTTT
TRBV2	-	TRBJ2-2	-	CASRSTENTGELFF	TGTGCCAGCAGGTCTACAGAAAACACCGGGGAGCTGTTTTTT
TRBV11-2	-	TRBJ2-7	-	CASSLVLGGDEQYF	TGTGCCAGCAGCTTAGTTTTAGGGGGTGACGAGCAGTACTTC
TRBV9	-	TRBJ2-2	-	CASSVGAAANTGELFF	TGTGCCAGCAGCGTGGGGGCAGCCGCGAACACCGGGGAGCTGTTTTTT
TRBV5-3	-	TRBJ2-7	-	CARSLRVGYEQYF	TGTGCCAGAAGCTTGAGAGTCGGCTACGAGCAGTACTTC
TRBV10-3	-	TRBJ2-5	TRBD2	CAISESTSGRAWETQYF	TGTGCCATCAGTGAGTCAACGAGCGGGAGGGCCTGGGAGACCCAGTACTTC
TRBV12-2	-	TRBJ2-5	-	CASRASLGGETQYF	TGTGCAAGTCGCGCCTCACTAGGCGGGGAGACCCAGTACTTC
TRBV5-6	-	TRBJ2-1	-	CASSPAVSPPGVTYNEQFF	TGTGCCAGCAGCCCTGCGGTTTCACCCCCGGGAGTAACGTACAATGAGCAGTTCTTC
TRBV28	-	TRBJ2-4	-	CASSVIQGTWAKNIQYF	TGTGCCAGCAGTGTAATACAGGGGACTTGGGCCAAAAACATTCAGTACTTC
TRBV6-5	-	TRBJ1-1	-	CASSPGYLPEAFF	TGTGCCAGCAGCCCCGGCTACTTACCTGAAGCTTTCTTT
TRBV5-1	-	TRBJ1-2	-	CASSGGAWEYGYTF	TGCGCCAGCAGTGGAGGGGCTTGGGAGTATGGCTACACCTTC
TRBV28	-	TRBJ2-7	-	CATESSSETRYF	TGTGCCACCGAAAGTTCATCAGAAACACGGTACTTC
TRBV19	-	TRBJ2-1	-	CASSGHNAYNEQFF	TGTGCCAGTAGCGGGCATAACGCCTACAATGAGCAGTTCTTC
TRBV30	-	TRBJ2-2	-	CAWSRSGVPNTGELFF	TGTGCCTGGAGTAGGTCGGGAGTCCCGAACACCGGGGAGCTGTTTTTT
TRBV4-2	-	TRBJ2-7	-	CASSQEISAYEQYF	TGTGCCAGCAGCCAAGAAATTAGCGCCTACGAGCAGTACTTC
TRBV7-9	-	TRBJ1-1	-	CASSFVEDTEAFF	TGTGCCAGCAGCTTTGTCGAAGACACTGAAGCTTTCTTT
TRBV18	once	TRBJ1-5	-	CASSPGQPSQPQHF	TGTGCCAGCTCACCAGGGCAGCCGTCGCAGCCCCAGCATTTT
TRBV11-3	-	TRBJ2-1	TRBD2	CASSRGLAGEMEQFF	TGTGCCAGCAGCCGGGGACTAGCGGGAGAAATGGAGCAGTTCTTC
TRBV14	-	TRBJ1-2	-	CASSQRWQDGYTF	TGTGCCAGCAGCCAACGGTGGCAGGATGGCTACACCTTC
TRBV7-7	-	TRBJ2-2	-	CASSSQGKHTGELFF	TGTGCCAGCAGCTCGCAGGGGAAGCACACCGGGGAGCTGTTTTTT
TRBV5-1	many	TRBJ2-1	TRBD2	CASSLLGLAASYNEQFF	TGCGCCAGCAGCTTGTTAGGACTAGCGGCCTCCTACAATGAGCAGTTCTTC
TRBV2	-	TRBJ1-5	-	CASRVQGVGNQPQHF	TGTGCCAGCAGAGTACAGGGAGTCGGCAATCAGCCCCAGCATTTT
TRBV18	few	TRBJ1-1	-	CASSRTVNTEAFF	TGTGCCAGCTCACGGACAGTGAACACTGAAGCTTTCTTT
TRBV5-1	once	TRBJ2-1	TRBD1	CASSLDGTGGNNEQFF	TGCGCCAGCAGCTTGGACGGGACAGGGGGGAACAATGAGCAGTTCTTC
TRBV18	-	TRBJ1-4	-	CASSPGIVRATNEKLFF	TGTGCCAGCTCGCCAGGGATAGTACGGGCAACTAATGAAAAACTGTTTTTT
TRBV30	-	TRBJ1-2	-	CAWSADGYGYTF	TGTGCCTGGAGTGCGGATGGCTATGGCTACACCTTC
TRBV10-3	-	TRBJ2-1	TRBD1	CAISGRDREDEQFF	TGTGCCATCAGTGGTAGGGACAGGGAAGATGAGCAGTTCTTC
TRBV2	-	TRBJ1-5	-	CASSDWTVNQPQHF	TGTGCCAGCAGTGATTGGACGGTCAATCAGCCCCAGCATTTT
TRBV11-2	few	TRBJ1-1	-	CASSLDRTEAFF	TGTGCCAGCAGCTTGGATAGGACCGAAGCTTTCTTT
TRBV7-3	once	TRBJ2-2	-	CASSTHSTGELFF	TGTGCCAGCAGCACCCATAGCACCGGGGAGCTGTTTTTT
TRBV10-3	-	TRBJ2-7	-	CAISSDSTYEQYF	TGTGCCATCAGTTCGGACAGTACCTACGAGCAGTACTTC
TRBV7-8	-	TRBJ1-2	TRBD1	CASSPRTGLTRF	TGTGCCAGCAGCCCCCGGACAGGGCTTACCAGGTTC
TRBV7-2	-	TRBJ2-1	TRBD2	CASSLELASYNEQFF	TGTGCCAGCAGCTTAGAACTAGCGTCCTACAATGAGCAGTTCTTC
TRBV5-1	-	TRBJ2-5	-	CASSPPGTKQETQYF	TGCGCCAGCAGCCCCCCCGGGACGAAGCAAGAGACCCAGTACTTC
TRBV5-8	once	TRBJ1-4	-	CASSLLGAREKLFF	TGTGCCAGCAGCTTGTTGGGGGCGAGAGAAAAACTGTTTTTT
TRBV18	once	TRBJ2-7	TRBD2	CASSQTSGNYEQYF	TGTGCCAGCTCCCAGACTAGCGGGAACTACGAGCAGTACTTC
TRBV5-4	-	TRBJ2-7	-	CASSLGASSEAEQYF	TGTGCCAGCAGCTTGGGCGCTTCTAGCGAGGCCGAGCAGTACTTC
TRBV5-1	-	TRBJ2-5	-	CASSLIPGGAEETQYF	TGCGCCAGCAGCTTGATCCCCGGGGGAGCTGAAGAGACCCAGTACTTC
TRBV28	few	TRBJ1-1	-	CASSLDRYAEAFF	TGTGCCAGCAGTTTAGACAGGTACGCTGAAGCTTTCTTT
TRBV7-8	-	TRBJ2-7	-	CASSLTLRNSYEQYF	TGTGCCAGCAGCCTAACGCTGCGGAATTCCTACGAGCAGTACTTC
TRBV6-1	few	TRBJ2-7	TRBD2	CASNYGASGRNEQYF	TGTGCCAGCAACTATGGGGCTAGCGGGAGGAACGAGCAGTACTTC
TRBV4-1	-	TRBJ2-7	-	CASSQVRGDSYEQYF	TGCGCCAGCAGCCAAGTACGAGGAGACTCCTACGAGCAGTACTTC
TRBV5-1	-	TRBJ2-5	TRBD2	CASSTVAGDQETQYF	TGCGCCAGCAGCACTGTAGCGGGGGACCAAGAGACCCAGTACTTC
TRBV7-9	few	TRBJ1-5	-	CASSGKGSNQPQHF	TGTGCCAGCAGCGGTAAGGGGAGTAACCAGCCCCAGCATTTT
TRBV7-8	-	TRBJ1-1	-	CASSLALGRSKAFF	TGTGCCAGCAGCTTAGCGCTCGGGAGGTCGAAGGCTTTCTTT
TRBV5-1	-	TRBJ2-6	-	CASSLTVRSGANVLTF	TGCGCCAGCAGCCTTACAGTGCGCTCTGGGGCCAACGTCCTGACTTTC
TRBV9	-	TRBJ1-5	TRBD1	CASSVESGGKPQHF	TGTGCCAGCAGCGTAGAGTCAGGGGGGAAGCCCCAGCATTTT